This T cell receptor beta chain was captured by sequencing in a study of blood T cell repertoires in COVID-19. For the study at large: PBMCs, B-cell-depleted T cells, or T cells were the source of the cDNA or gDNA that made up the material.

The V and J ends lost 1 base and 4 bases respectively, with 8 bases between them. The CDR3 consists of 14 residues. CDR1 and CDR2 from the germline V gene are KGHSH and LQKENI. Original handling: Amplification from reference gene primers served as the basis for estimated nucleated cell counts. TCRdb's table, derived via immunoSEQ multiplex PCR, lists solely in-frame clones and lacks some. V, J and clone size derive from that table, while D and trimming were established from the DNA sequence. This repertoire shows more than 90,000 clones, 65% to 80% found once; its top ten account for around 5.9%. The TCR was taken from a man in his sixties or seventies with acute or convalescent COVID-19. The V gene is TRBV18, the J gene TRBJ2-1; D possibly corresponds to TRBD2 (5 bases). The sample taken for sequencing was peripheral blood. The CDR3 nucleotides are TGTGCCAGCTCACCACGTCGGGATTACAATGAGCAGTTCTTC. As protein: CASSPRRDYNEQFF.